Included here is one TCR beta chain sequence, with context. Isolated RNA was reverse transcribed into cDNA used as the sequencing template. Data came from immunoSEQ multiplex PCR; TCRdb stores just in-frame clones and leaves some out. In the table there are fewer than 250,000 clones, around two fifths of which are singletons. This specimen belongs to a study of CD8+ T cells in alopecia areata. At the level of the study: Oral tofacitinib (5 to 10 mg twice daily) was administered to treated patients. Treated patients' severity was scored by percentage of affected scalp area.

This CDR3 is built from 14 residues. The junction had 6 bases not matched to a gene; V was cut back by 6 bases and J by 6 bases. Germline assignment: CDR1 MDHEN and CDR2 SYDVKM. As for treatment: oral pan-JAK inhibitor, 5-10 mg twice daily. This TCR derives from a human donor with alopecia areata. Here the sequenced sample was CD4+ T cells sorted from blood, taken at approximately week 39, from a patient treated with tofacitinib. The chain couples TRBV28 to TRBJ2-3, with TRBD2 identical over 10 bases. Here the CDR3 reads CASRRSGGADTQYF. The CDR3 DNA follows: TGTGCCAGCAGGCGGAGCGGGGGGGCCGATACGCAGTATTTT.